The rows below give T cell receptor beta chains drawn from one sample of a study of blood T cell repertoires in COVID-19. Generated by immunoSEQ multiplex PCR, the TCRdb table keeps only in-frame clones and is missing some. The sample has tens of thousands of clones, 80% to 90% seen once. Sequencing was performed on peripheral blood. The receptor source for this set is an elderly woman with active or convalescent COVID-19. Each CDR3 is given without its conserved first and last residue. The order of the fields is V gene, J gene, clone size, CDR3 protein. Clone size appears in some rows only: once, few, many, or a class for an expanded clone.

TRBV29-1	TRBJ1-1	few	SVARGMNTEAF
TRBV3-1/TRBV3-2	TRBJ2-5	NA	ASSQWLAGTYQETQY
TRBV27	TRBJ1-4	NA	ATNKAEGEKLF
TRBV6-5	TRBJ1-1	NA	ASSYAGESEAF
TRBV5-6	TRBJ1-1	NA	ASSLGQAGTEAF
TRBV21-1	TRBJ2-7	NA	ASRLTGTYEQY
TRBV2	TRBJ2-7	NA	ASTPTSGRNSYEQY
TRBV7-9	TRBJ1-1	NA	ASSLPGGTEAF
TRBV2	TRBJ2-7	NA	ASSETRDEQY
TRBV4-3	TRBJ1-3	NA	ASSQRPTGPGNTIY
TRBV6-1	TRBJ2-3	NA	ASSDNGRSTDTQY
TRBV9	TRBJ2-1	NA	ASSVAPIPGQGPNEQF
TRBV5-8	TRBJ1-4	NA	ASSFSYYQ
TRBV19	TRBJ2-3	NA	ASSIARGAYTQY
TRBV6-5	TRBJ1-5	NA	ASSFNRGRGNQPQH
TRBV29-1	TRBJ1-6	few	SVRDRENSPLH
TRBV30	TRBJ2-1	NA	ACAPRFFDNEQF
TRBV6-5	TRBJ2-4	NA	ASSPTRGNIQY
TRBV6-2/TRBV6-3	TRBJ2-5	NA	ASSQRETGKEESPTQY
TRBV3-1/TRBV3-2	TRBJ2-7	NA	ASSQPSGGRALDEQY
TRBV4-1	TRBJ2-1	NA	ASSPSAPRGNEQF
TRBV7-2	TRBJ2-7	NA	ASSQGLAQLEQY
TRBV6-6	TRBJ2-7	NA	ASSYGGGGGYEQY
TRBV21-1	TRBJ2-5	NA	ASSKGGTGGQKTQY
TRBV24-1	TRBJ1-1	once	ATSEPGGTEAF
TRBV29-1	TRBJ1-3	few	SVASRGNTIY
TRBV5-4	TRBJ2-5	NA	ASSTGLRETQY
TRBV30	TRBJ1-2	NA	AWSWTGTGGFMGGYT
TRBV6-6	TRBJ2-1	NA	ASSYLGINEQF
TRBV5-1	TRBJ2-2	NA	ASSLDLAGDGELF
TRBV4-2	TRBJ2-5	NA	ASSHANPDGETQY
TRBV9	TRBJ2-7	NA	ASSRTSGSYEQY
TRBV27	TRBJ1-1	NA	ASNYRGAGVTEAF